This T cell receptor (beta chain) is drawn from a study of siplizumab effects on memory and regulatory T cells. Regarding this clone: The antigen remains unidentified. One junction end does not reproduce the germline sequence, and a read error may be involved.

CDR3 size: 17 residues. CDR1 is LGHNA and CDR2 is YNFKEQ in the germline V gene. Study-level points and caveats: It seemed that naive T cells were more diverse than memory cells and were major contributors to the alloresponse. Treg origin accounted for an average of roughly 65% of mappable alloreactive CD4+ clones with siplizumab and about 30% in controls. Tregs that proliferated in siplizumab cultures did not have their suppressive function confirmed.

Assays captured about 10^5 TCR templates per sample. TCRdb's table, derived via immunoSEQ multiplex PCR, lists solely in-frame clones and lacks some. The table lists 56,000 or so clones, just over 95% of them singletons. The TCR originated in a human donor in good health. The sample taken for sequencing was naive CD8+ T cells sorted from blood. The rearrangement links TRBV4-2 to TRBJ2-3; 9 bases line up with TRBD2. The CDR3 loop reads CASRQDALREGSDTQYF. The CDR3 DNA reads TGTGCCAGCAGACAAGATGCATTGCGGGAGGGGTCAGATACGCAGTATTTT.